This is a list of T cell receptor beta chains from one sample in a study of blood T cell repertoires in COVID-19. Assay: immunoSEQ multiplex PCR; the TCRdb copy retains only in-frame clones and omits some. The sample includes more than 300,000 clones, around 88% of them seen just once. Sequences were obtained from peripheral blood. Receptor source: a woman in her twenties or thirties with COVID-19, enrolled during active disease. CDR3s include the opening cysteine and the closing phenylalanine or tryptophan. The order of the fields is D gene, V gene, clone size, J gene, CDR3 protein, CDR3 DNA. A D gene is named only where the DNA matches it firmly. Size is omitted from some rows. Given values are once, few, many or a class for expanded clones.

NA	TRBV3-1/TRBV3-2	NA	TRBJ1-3	CASSQASGNTIYF	TGTGCCAGCAGCCAAGCGTCGGGTAACACCATATATTTT
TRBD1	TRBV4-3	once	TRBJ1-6	CASSQDGRGRSPLHF	TGCGCCAGCAGCCAAGATGGCAGGGGGCGTTCACCCCTCCACTTT
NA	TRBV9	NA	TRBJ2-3	CASSSKGGTGENTQYF	TGTGCCAGCAGCTCCAAGGGGGGGACAGGAGAAAATACGCAGTATTTT
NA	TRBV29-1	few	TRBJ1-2	CSVEDGAGNYGYTF	TGCAGCGTTGAAGATGGCGCGGGGAACTATGGCTACACCTTC
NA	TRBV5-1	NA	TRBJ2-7	CASSLSGSSYEQYF	TGCGCCAGCAGCTTGAGTGGCAGCTCCTACGAGCAGTACTTC
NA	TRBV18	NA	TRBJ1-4	CASSRQALNEKLFF	TGTGCCAGCTCACGACAGGCACTGAATGAAAAACTGTTTTTT
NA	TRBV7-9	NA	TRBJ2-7	CASSLGSGRGSFHEQYF	TGTGCCAGCAGCTTAGGGTCCGGCAGGGGTTCCTTCCACGAGCAGTACTTC
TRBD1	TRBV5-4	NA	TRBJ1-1	CASRNRDRLVAFF	TGTGCCAGCAGGAACCGGGACAGACTCGTGGCTTTCTTT
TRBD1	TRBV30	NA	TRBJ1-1	CAWNTGGAGYTEAFF	TGTGCCTGGAATACAGGGGGCGCGGGGTACACTGAAGCTTTCTTT
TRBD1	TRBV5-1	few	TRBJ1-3	CASSLSGTGNTIYF	TGCGCCAGCAGCTTGTCCGGGACAGGGAACACCATATATTTT
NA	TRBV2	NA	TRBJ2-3	CASSEGGRNTQYF	TGTGCCAGCAGTGAAGGGGGCAGAAATACGCAGTATTTT
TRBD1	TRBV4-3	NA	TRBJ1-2	CASSQDVNRGPSNYGYTF	TGCGCCAGCAGCCAAGATGTAAACAGGGGTCCCTCTAACTATGGCTACACCTTC
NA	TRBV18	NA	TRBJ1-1	CASSPPGGDTEAFF	TGTGCCAGCTCACCACCGGGAGGGGACACTGAAGCTTTCTTT
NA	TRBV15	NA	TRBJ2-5	CATSKVRGAKTQYF	TGTGCCACCAGCAAGGTACGGGGGGCGAAGACCCAGTACTTC
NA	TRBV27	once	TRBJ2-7	CASSALDSYEQYF	TGTGCCAGCAGTGCCCTGGACAGCTACGAGCAGTACTTC
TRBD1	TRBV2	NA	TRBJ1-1	CASSALGTDTEAFF	TGTGCCAGCAGTGCATTAGGGACAGACACTGAAGCTTTCTTT
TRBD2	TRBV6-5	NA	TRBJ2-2	CASTTPRGAGELFF	TGTGCCAGCACCACGCCTCGGGGGGCCGGGGAGCTGTTTTTT
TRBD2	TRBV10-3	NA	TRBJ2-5	CAISNGLAGGRETQYF	TGTGCCATCAGTAACGGACTAGCGGGGGGCCGGGAGACCCAGTACTTC
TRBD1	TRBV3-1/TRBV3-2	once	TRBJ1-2	CASSHMDRGYGYTF	TGTGCCAGCAGCCATATGGACAGGGGATATGGCTACACCTTC
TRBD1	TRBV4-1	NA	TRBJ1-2	CASSLRGSPGQGGRRYGYTF	TGCGCCAGCAGCCTGAGGGGATCACCGGGACAGGGGGGCAGGCGCTATGGCTACACCTTC
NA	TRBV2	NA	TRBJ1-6	CASSENPTVHSPLHF	TGTGCCAGCAGTGAAAATCCCACAGTACATTCACCCCTCCACTTT
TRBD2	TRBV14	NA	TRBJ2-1	CASSPLGTSVRGDEQFF	TGTGCCAGCAGCCCCCTCGGGACTAGCGTGAGGGGCGATGAGCAGTTCTTC
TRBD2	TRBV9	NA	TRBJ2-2	CASSTTGLEAGELFF	TGTGCCAGCAGCACGACGGGACTAGAGGCCGGGGAGCTGTTTTTT
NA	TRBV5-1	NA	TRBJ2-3	CASYLQGGTDTQYF	TGCGCCAGCTACTTACAGGGAGGCACAGATACGCAGTATTTT
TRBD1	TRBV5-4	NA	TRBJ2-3	CASSLGTGALDTQYF	TGTGCCAGCAGCTTGGGGACAGGGGCGTTGGATACGCAGTATTTT
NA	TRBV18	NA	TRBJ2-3	CASSLSGVNTDTQYF	TGTGCCAGCTCACTCTCAGGGGTTAACACAGATACGCAGTATTTT
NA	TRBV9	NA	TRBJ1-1	CASSADNRNTEAFF	TGTGCCAGCAGCGCCGATAACAGGAACACTGAAGCTTTCTTT
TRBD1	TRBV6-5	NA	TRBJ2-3	CASKLDRGQMQYF	TGTGCCAGCAAACTGGACAGGGGGCAAATGCAGTATTTT